This entry concerns a single T cell receptor (beta chain). The data originate from a study of blood T cell repertoires in COVID-19. Study at large: Acute and convalescent COVID-19 samples came from the United States, Italy and Spain. The analysed material was cDNA or gDNA that came from T cells, B-cell-depleted T cells, or PBMCs.

There are 13 residues in the CDR3. After removal of 7 bases from V and 5 bases from J, the junction contained 6 bases not matched to a gene. The authors' processing: For nucleated cells, counts were estimated from reference gene primer amplification. Clones were read by immunoSEQ multiplex PCR, and TCRdb kept only the in-frame ones, dropping some. From that table come the V and J calls and clone size; the DNA was used to work out D and trimming. Among 200,000 to 250,000 clones, over 75% were seen once, and the ten largest hold roughly 3.7%. Exposed enrollees encountered a COVID-19 case at some point within 2 weeks before study entry.

The chain has TRBV12-3 or TRBV12-4 and TRBJ1-1, with TRBD1 identical over 8 bases. The receptor was isolated from a woman aged 25 to 45 who had been exposed to COVID-19. Sequenced sample: PBMCs or T cells enriched from blood (not recorded which). CDR3 DNA: TGTGCCAGCACCCGGACAGGGCGAACTGAAGCTTTCTTT. This encodes CASTRTGRTEAFF.